This TCR beta chain was captured by sequencing in a study of Graves' ophthalmopathy and Graves' hyperthyroidism. Study observations and caveats: Blood also carried most expanded thyroid clonotypes exceeding 0.001 frequency. Between ophthalmopathy and stable hyperthyroidism, a 13-signature model drew a separation with 87.88% sensitivity and around 80% specificity.

The CDR3 has 13 residues. V lost 7 bases and J 7 bases, leaving 16 bases between the germline ends. Investigators amplified TCR beta CDR3 regions from RNA transcripts. The authors performed first-round RT-PCR with HTBI primers and then a second-round multiplex PCR. Each CDR3 protein gets one entry after TCRdb re-called the multiplex PCR reads with MiXCR. The sample holds approximately 540,000 distinct CDR3 sequences, less than 40% seen once. This clonotype appeared many times. Its target is unknown. Ineligible for inclusion were patients with other autoimmune diseases, uncontrolled infections, pregnancy or lactation.

This rearrangement joins TRBV12-3 or TRBV12-4 to TRBJ1-1; D may be TRBD1 (6 bases). This TCR was sampled from an adult man with Graves' hyperthyroidism. The sample comprised peripheral blood or thyroid tissue (not recorded which). CDR3 coding DNA: TGTGCCAGCAACCAAGGGGGGCAAATTGAAGCTTTCTTT. Translating it yields CASNQGGQIEAFF.